The entry below gives a single T cell receptor (beta chain) sequence along with its context. The data are from a study of blood T cell repertoires in COVID-19. Looking at the study overall: Acute and convalescent COVID-19 specimens originated in the United States, Italy and Spain. T cells, B-cell-depleted T cells, or PBMCs supplied cDNA or gDNA.

Authors' processing steps: For nucleated cells, counts were estimated from reference gene primer amplification. Libraries were prepared by immunoSEQ multiplex PCR; TCRdb keeps only in-frame clonotypes and omits some of them. V and J calls and clone size are those listed in that table; D and trimming were worked out from the DNA. This sample has 100,000 to 150,000 clones, with 85% found just once. V gave up 0 bases and J gave up 4 bases, with 5 bases separating them. Germline CDR1 is SGHRS and CDR2 is YFSETQ. The CDR3 is 14 amino acids. The chain couples TRBV5-1 to TRBJ2-6, with D unclear. The sample was peripheral blood. The clonotype comes from a woman aged 80 or older with acute or convalescent COVID-19. The CDR3 protein is CASSLDTGANVLTF. The CDR3 nucleotides are TGCGCCAGCAGCTTGGATACAGGGGCCAACGTCCTGACTTTC.